The 26 T cell receptor beta chains given below trace back to one sample, sequenced in a study of blood T cell repertoires in COVID-19. The table came from immunoSEQ multiplex PCR; TCRdb's copy has only in-frame clones and leaves some out. The table lists 350,000 or so clones, about 88% of them singletons. The sequenced material came from PBMCs or T cells enriched from blood (not recorded which). Receptor source: a woman in her twenties or thirties who had recovered from COVID-19.

The chain joins TRBV5-1 to TRBJ2-5; TRBD1 might be the D (6 bases). The CDR3 has 15 residues. The germline V and J ends were trimmed by 4 bases and 1 base, with 14 bases remaining between them. CDR1 is SGHRS and CDR2 is YFSETQ in the germline V gene. The CDR3 region is CASSQTGQFQETQYF. In DNA form, the CDR3 reads TGCGCCAGCAGCCAAACCGGACAGTTCCAAGAGACCCAGTACTTC.

The genes are TRBV5-1 and TRBJ2-1, with a possible D match to TRBD1 (6 bases). The CDR3 is 14 residues long. V was clipped by 0 bases and J by 7 bases, with 11 bases between them. The germline gives CDR1 SGHRS, CDR2 YFSETQ. CDR3 bases: TGCGCCAGCAGCTTGGGACAGGTGGGGAATGAGCAGTTCTTC. Amino acids: CASSLGQVGNEQFF. Supplemented by reference TRBV5-1 and TRBJ2-1, the full variable domain reads KAGVTQTPRYLIKTRGQQVTLSCSPISGHRSVSWYQQTPGQGLQFLFEYFSETQRNKGNFPGRFSGRQFSNSRSEMNVSTLELGDSALYLCASSLGQVGNEQFFGPGTRLTVL.

The V call is TRBV5-1, the J call TRBJ1-1, with a possible D match to TRBD1 (5 bases). The CDR3 is 15 amino acids. V was pared by 1 base and J by 4 bases, with 14 bases between. The germline V gene encodes CDR1 SGHRS and CDR2 YFSETQ. This chain's CDR3 is CASSLLAGVGTEAFF. The CDR3 region has the DNA TGCGCCAGCAGCTTGCTGGCGGGGGTGGGCACTGAAGCTTTCTTT. Filled out from reference TRBV5-1 and TRBJ1-1, the complete variable domain reads KAGVTQTPRYLIKTRGQQVTLSCSPISGHRSVSWYQQTPGQGLQFLFEYFSETQRNKGNFPGRFSGRQFSNSRSEMNVSTLELGDSALYLCASSLLAGVGTEAFFGQGTRLTVV.

The chain uses TRBV6-5 and TRBJ1-1; D possibly corresponds to TRBD1 (6 bases). The CDR3 is 13 amino acids. CDR1 MNHEY and CDR2 SVGAGI come from the germline V gene. The V end lost 11 bases, the J end lost 3 bases, and 16 bases lay between the germline ends. The CDR3 spells CAASQGWDTEAFF. CDR3 nucleotide sequence: TGTGCCGCCTCACAGGGATGGGACACTGAAGCTTTCTTT.

This clone was seen just once. V and J are TRBV5-4 and TRBJ1-2; a weak D match, TRBD1 (6 bases). The CDR3 runs to 16 residues. The V and J ends lost 4 bases and 4 bases respectively, with 20 bases between them. The germline V gene has CDR1 SGHNT and CDR2 YYREEE (reference sequence). CDR3 in DNA: TGTGCCAGCAGCGAACAAGGGACATTAACCATCTATGGCTACACCTTC. It encodes CASSEQGTLTIYGYTF. The whole variable domain, remainder taken from reference TRBV5-4 and TRBJ1-2, is ETGVTQSPTHLIKTRGQQVTLRCSSQSGHNTVSWYQQALGQGPQFIFQYYREEENGRGNFPPRFSGLQFPNYSSELNVNALELDDSALYLCASSEQGTLTIYGYTFGSGTRLTVV.

The gene calls are TRBV5-1 and TRBJ1-6, with D unclear. The CDR3 is 15 residues long. Per the germline V gene, CDR1 is SGHRS and CDR2 is YFSETQ. The V and J ends lost 0 bases and 14 bases respectively, with 18 bases between them. The CDR3 loop is CASSLVRDSLGALHF. The CDR3 DNA sequence: TGCGCCAGCAGCTTGGTCCGAGACTCCCTCGGGGCCCTCCACTTT.

The V call is TRBV4-1, the J call TRBJ1-2; 10 bases map to TRBD1. Germline trimming cut 1 base from V and 3 bases from J; bases unmatched to any gene: 5. The CDR3 consists of 16 residues. Germline V gene sequence: CDR1 MGHRA, CDR2 YSYEKL. The CDR3 nucleotides read TGCGCCAGCAGCCAAGGTTCCGGACAGGGGGACTATGGCTACACCTTC. Encoded protein: CASSQGSGQGDYGYTF.

The V call is TRBV5-4, the J call TRBJ2-7, with D perhaps TRBD1 (6 bases). The CDR3 is 13 amino acids. V was shortened by 4 bases and J by 1 base, with 9 bases between the two germline ends. CDR1 is SGHNT, CDR2 YYREEE, per germline (reference sequence). The CDR3 bases are TGTGCCAGCAGCCGAGGACAGTCCTACGAGCAGTACTTC. It translates to CASSRGQSYEQYF.

The rearrangement joins TRBV7-2 to TRBJ2-5, with 8 positions matching TRBD2. CDR1 and CDR2 from the germline V gene are SGHTA and FQGNSA. Trimming took 5 bases from V and 5 from J; bases not matched to a gene: 10. The CDR3 covers 15 residues. Written as DNA, the CDR3 is TGTGCCAGCAGCAGAACTAGCGGCCTCGCGGAGACCCAGTACTTC. As protein: CASSRTSGLAETQYF.

This sequence joins TRBV19 and TRBJ1-6; the D gene is possibly TRBD1 (5 bases). Trimming removed 6 bases at V and 13 bases at J, with 16 bases between. Per the germline V gene, CDR1 is LNHDA and CDR2 is SQIVND (reference sequence). This CDR3 has 13 amino acids. CDR3 in DNA: TGTGCCAGTAGCCAGGGCCTCGGCAGTCCCCTCCACTTT. This gives the protein CASSQGLGSPLHF. Full variable domain (outside the CDR3, taken from reference TRBV19 and TRBJ1-6): DGGITQSPKYLFRKEGQNVTLSCEQNLNHDAMYWYRQDPGQGLRLIYYSQIVNDFQKGDIAEGYSVSREKKESFPLTVTSAQKNPTAFYLCASSQGLGSPLHFGNGTRLTVT.

The chain carries TRBV3-1 (or the pseudogene TRBV3-2) and TRBJ2-5; possible D gene TRBD2, 5 bases. Trimming removed 0 bases from V and 5 bases from J, with 13 bases in between. The CDR3 is made up of 15 amino acids. In germline, CDR1 is LGHDT, CDR2 YNNKEL (reference sequence). The CDR3 DNA follows: TGTGCCAGCAGCCAAGACGGACTGACGGGGGAGACCCAGTACTTC. Protein: CASSQDGLTGETQYF.

The V gene is TRBV6-5, the J gene TRBJ1-1; 7 bases line up with TRBD1. The CDR3 is 15 amino acids. Germline V lookup: CDR1 MNHEY, CDR2 SVGAGI. With V trimmed by 2 bases and J by 0 bases, 3 bases remained unmatched. The CDR3 DNA reads TGTGCCAGCAGTTACGAGGGGGCCATGAACACTGAAGCTTTCTTT. Encoded protein: CASSYEGAMNTEAFF.

CDR3 bases: TGTGCCAGCAGCTTATCCCCGGGATACTCCTACGAGCAGTACTTC. Amino acids: CASSLSPGYSYEQYF. The rearrangement joins TRBV7-2 to TRBJ2-7; D is possibly TRBD2 (5 bases). The CDR3 is 15 amino acids. From germline, CDR1 is SGHTA and CDR2 FQGNSA. The V end lost 2 bases, the J end lost 0 bases, and 11 bases lay between the germline ends.

The chain recombines TRBV5-1 with TRBJ1-1, with a tentative D call TRBD1 (6 bases). Trimming took off 4 bases at V and 6 bases at J, with 19 bases between the two ends. Germline V gives CDR1 SGHRS, CDR2 YFSETQ. The CDR3 loop spans 15 amino acids. The DNA of the CDR3 is TGCGCCAGCAGCCCCCCAAACACAGGGAGCGCTGAAGCTTTCTTT. Amino acids: CASSPPNTGSAEAFF.

The J gene is TRBJ2-1, the V gene TRBV7-2, with 8 bases identical to TRBD2. The CDR3 runs 16 residues. CDR1 is SGHTA and CDR2 is FQGNSA in the germline V gene. Trimming took 4 bases from V and 4 from J; bases not matched to a gene: 9. CDR3 bases: TGTGCCAGCAGCTCTCGGGGGGGTAGCGTATACAATGAGCAGTTCTTC. This codes for CASSSRGGSVYNEQFF.

The V and J genes are TRBV29-1 and TRBJ1-1, with D maybe TRBD1 (6 bases). Germline CDR1 SQVTM, CDR2 ANQGSEA. CDR3 length: 13 residues. V gave up 6 bases and J gave up 1 base, with 12 bases separating them. CDR3 protein: CSVLTGENTEAFF. The CDR3 DNA reads as TGCAGCGTACTGACAGGCGAGAACACTGAAGCTTTCTTT. Supplemented by reference TRBV29-1 and TRBJ1-1, the full variable domain reads SAVISQKPSRDICQRGTSLTIQCQVDSQVTMMFWYRQQPGQSLTLIATANQGSEATYESGFVIDKFPISRPNLTFSTLTVSNMSPEDSSIYLCSVLTGENTEAFFGQGTRLTVV.

V is TRBV11-2 and J is TRBJ2-7; D remains ambiguous. The ends were cut back, 5 bases at V and 0 bases at J, with 11 bases in the middle. Germline V gene sequence: CDR1 SGHAT, CDR2 FQNNGV. This CDR3 comprises 14 residues. CDR3 nucleotides: TGTGCCAGCAGCCAAGCGCCTCTCTCCTACGAGCAGTACTTC. Protein product: CASSQAPLSYEQYF. The complete variable domain, with remaining parts taken from reference TRBV11-2 and TRBJ2-7, reads EAGVAQSPRYKIIEKRQSVAFWCNPISGHATLYWYQQILGQGPKLLIQFQNNGVVDDSQLPKDRFSAERLKGVDSTLKIQPAKLEDSAVYLCASSQAPLSYEQYFGPGTRLTVT.

The J gene is TRBJ1-2, the V gene TRBV11-2, with a tentative D call TRBD1 (6 bases). V gave up 5 bases and J gave up 8 bases, with 21 bases separating them. The germline CDR1 and CDR2 sequences are SGHAT and FQNNGV. CDR3 length: 15 amino acids. The CDR3 coding sequence is TGTGCCAGCAGCCAAGATTTCGGCGGGAGGGGGGGCTACACCTTC. Translation gives CASSQDFGGRGGYTF.

The chain links TRBV21-1 to TRBJ1-6; TRBD1 reflects the table's D call only, with no check against the DNA. TRBV21-1 constitutes a pseudogene. This CDR3 spans 19 amino acids. As DNA, the CDR3 is TGTGCCAGCAGCAAAGTACTGAGGGCAGGGGGCTCCTATAATTCACCCCTCCACTTT. This sequence encodes CASSKVLRAGGSYNSPLHF.

CDR3: CASSQDDRGFNEKLFF. In nucleotides, the CDR3 is TGCGCCAGCAGCCAAGATGATCGGGGGTTTAATGAAAAACTGTTTTTT. The J gene is TRBJ1-4, the V gene TRBV4-1; D is possibly TRBD1 (5 bases). The CDR3 length is 16 residues. Germline V gene lookup returns CDR1 MGHRA and CDR2 YSYEKL. V was clipped by 0 bases and J by 4 bases, with 12 bases between them.

This clone was counted only a few times. The V gene is TRBV30, the J gene TRBJ2-7; 9 positions match TRBD1. Trimming removed 7 bases from V and 3 bases from J; junction bases left unmatched: 1. CDR1 and CDR2 (germline): GTSNPN, SVGIG (reference sequence). The CDR3 spans 11 residues. The CDR3 DNA reads TGTGCCTTGGGACAGGGCTACGAGCAGTACTTC. Residues: CALGQGYEQYF.

The chain carries TRBV5-5 and TRBJ2-5; the D gene is possibly TRBD1 (5 bases). Germline V gene data show CDR1 as SGHKS and CDR2 as YYEKEE (reference sequence). The CDR3 covers 14 residues. Trimming pared 5 bases from V and 1 base from J, leaving 12 bases between. The CDR3 loop reads CASSPQAVQETQYF. DNA of the CDR3: TGTGCCAGCAGTCCACAGGCTGTCCAAGAGACCCAGTACTTC.

This clone was seen a single time. The V gene is TRBV2, the J gene TRBJ2-1, with 9 positions matching TRBD1. Unmatched junction bases numbered 4, after V lost 6 bases and J lost 4 bases. The CDR3 runs 14 residues. CDR1 SNHLY and CDR2 FYNNEI come from the germline V gene. The CDR3 DNA reads TGTGCCAGCAGCCCGGGACAGGGATACAATGAGCAGTTCTTC. This encodes CASSPGQGYNEQFF. Variable domain in full (rest from reference TRBV2 and TRBJ2-1): EPEVTQTPSHQVTQMGQEVILRCVPISNHLYFYWYRQILGQKVEFLVSFYNNEISEKSEIFDDQFSVERPDGSNFTLKIRSTKLEDSAMYFCASSPGQGYNEQFFGPGTRLTVL.

The rearrangement joins TRBV19 to TRBJ2-5, with TRBD2 matching 14 bases. Germline loops: CDR1 LNHDA, CDR2 SQIVND (reference sequence). V trimming: 6 bases; J trimming: 5 bases; junction bases outside the gene matches: 8. This CDR3 has 16 residues. This CDR3 reads CASSLSTSGGAETQYF. The CDR3 nucleotides are TGTGCCAGTAGCCTATCGACTAGCGGGGGGGCTGAGACCCAGTACTTC. The entire variable domain, with the rest obtained from reference TRBV19 and TRBJ2-5, is as follows: DGGITQSPKYLFRKEGQNVTLSCEQNLNHDAMYWYRQDPGQGLRLIYYSQIVNDFQKGDIAEGYSVSREKKESFPLTVTSAQKNPTAFYLCASSLSTSGGAETQYFGPGTRLLVL.

The rearrangement joins TRBV6-2 or TRBV6-3 to TRBJ2-7; TRBD2 matches at 8 bases. V gave up 2 bases and J gave up 5 bases; unmatched junction bases: 5. The germline V gene encodes CDR1 MNHEY and CDR2 SVGEGT. There are 14 residues in the CDR3. The CDR3 is CASSYARGVDEQYF. The CDR3 DNA sequence: TGTGCCAGCAGTTACGCGCGGGGGGTTGACGAGCAGTACTTC.

V and J are TRBV5-5 and TRBJ2-7, with 11 bases matching TRBD2. Germline V gene lookup returns CDR1 SGHKS and CDR2 YYEKEE (reference sequence). The J segment lost 3 bases and the V segment lost 1 base, leaving 3 bases of the junction unmatched. The CDR3 has 15 residues. CDR3 DNA: TGTGCCAGCAGCTTGTATCTAGCGGGGGGCTACGAGCAGTACTTC. It yields the protein CASSLYLAGGYEQYF. Complete variable domain (other parts from reference TRBV5-5 and TRBJ2-7): DAGVTQSPTHLIKTRGQQVTLRCSPISGHKSVSWYQQVLGQGPQFIFQYYEKEERGRGNFPDRFSARQFPNYSSELNVNALLLGDSALYLCASSLYLAGGYEQYFGPGTRLTVT.